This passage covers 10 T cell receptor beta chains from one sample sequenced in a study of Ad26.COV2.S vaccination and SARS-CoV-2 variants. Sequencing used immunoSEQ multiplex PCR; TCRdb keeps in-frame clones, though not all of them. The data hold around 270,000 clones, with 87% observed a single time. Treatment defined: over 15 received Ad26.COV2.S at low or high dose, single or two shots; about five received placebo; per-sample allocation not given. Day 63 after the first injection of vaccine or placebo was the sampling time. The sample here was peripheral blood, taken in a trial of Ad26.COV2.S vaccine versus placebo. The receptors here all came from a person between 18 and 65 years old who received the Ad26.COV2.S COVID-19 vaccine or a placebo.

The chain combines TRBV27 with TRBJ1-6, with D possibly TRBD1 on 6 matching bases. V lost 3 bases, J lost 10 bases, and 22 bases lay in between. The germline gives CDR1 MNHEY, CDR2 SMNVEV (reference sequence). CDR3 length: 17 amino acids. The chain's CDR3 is CASSFVPGAGSGSPLHF. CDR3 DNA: TGTGCCAGCAGTTTCGTACCGGGGGCAGGGTCAGGGTCACCCCTCCACTTT.

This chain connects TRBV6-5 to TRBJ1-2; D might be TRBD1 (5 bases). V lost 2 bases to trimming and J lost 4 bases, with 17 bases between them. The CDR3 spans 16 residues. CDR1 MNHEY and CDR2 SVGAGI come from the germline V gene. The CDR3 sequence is CASSYGSGGDRYGYTF. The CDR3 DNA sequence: TGTGCCAGCAGTTACGGAAGTGGCGGGGACCGCTATGGCTACACCTTC.

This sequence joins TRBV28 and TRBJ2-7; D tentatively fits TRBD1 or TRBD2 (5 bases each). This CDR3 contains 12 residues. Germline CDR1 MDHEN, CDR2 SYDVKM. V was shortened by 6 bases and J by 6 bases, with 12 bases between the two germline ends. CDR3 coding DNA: TGTGCCAGCAGCCCCGGGGCAGGCGAGCAGTACGTC. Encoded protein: CASSPGAGEQYV.

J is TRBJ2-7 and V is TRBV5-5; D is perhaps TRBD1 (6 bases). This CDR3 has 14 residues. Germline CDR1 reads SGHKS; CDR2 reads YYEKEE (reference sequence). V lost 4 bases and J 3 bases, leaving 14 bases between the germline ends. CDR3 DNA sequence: TGTGCCAGCAGCGACTTTGAGGGGGTCTACGAGCAGTACTTC. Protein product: CASSDFEGVYEQYF.

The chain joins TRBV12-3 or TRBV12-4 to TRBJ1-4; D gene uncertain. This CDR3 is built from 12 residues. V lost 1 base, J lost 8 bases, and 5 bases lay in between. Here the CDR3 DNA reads TGTGCCAGCAGTTTAGGGACGGAAAAACTGTTTTTT. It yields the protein CASSLGTEKLFF.

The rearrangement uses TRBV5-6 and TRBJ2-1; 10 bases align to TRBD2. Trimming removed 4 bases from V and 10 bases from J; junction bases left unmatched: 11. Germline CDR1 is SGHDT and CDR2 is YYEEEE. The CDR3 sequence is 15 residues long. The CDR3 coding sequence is TGTGCCAGCAGCATGCTAGCGGGAGTCTCCATGGAGCAGTTCTTC. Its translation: CASSMLAGVSMEQFF.

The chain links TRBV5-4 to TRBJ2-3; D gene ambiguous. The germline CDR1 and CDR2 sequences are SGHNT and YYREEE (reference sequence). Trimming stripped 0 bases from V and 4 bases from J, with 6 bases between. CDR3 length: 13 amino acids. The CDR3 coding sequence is TGTGCCAGCAGCTTGGTAGCAGCAGATACGCAGTATTTT. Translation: CASSLVAADTQYF.

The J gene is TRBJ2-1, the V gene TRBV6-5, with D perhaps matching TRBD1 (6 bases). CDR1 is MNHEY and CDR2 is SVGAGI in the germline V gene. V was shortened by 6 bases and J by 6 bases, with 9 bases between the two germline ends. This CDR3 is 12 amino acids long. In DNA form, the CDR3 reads TGTGCCAGCAGAGGACAGACCAATGAGCAGTTCTTC. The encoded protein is CASRGQTNEQFF.

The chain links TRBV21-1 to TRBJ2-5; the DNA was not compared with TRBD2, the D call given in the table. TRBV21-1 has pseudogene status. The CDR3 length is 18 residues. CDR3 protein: CASSPGTSGRTPQETQYF. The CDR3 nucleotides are TGTGCCAGCAGCCCCGGGACTAGCGGGAGGACCCCCCAAGAGACCCAGTACTTC.

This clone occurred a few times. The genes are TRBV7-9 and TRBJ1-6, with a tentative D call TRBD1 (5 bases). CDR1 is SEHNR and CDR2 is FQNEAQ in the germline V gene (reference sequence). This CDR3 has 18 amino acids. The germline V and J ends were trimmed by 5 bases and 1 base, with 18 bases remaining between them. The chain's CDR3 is CASSRPQGPGSYNSPLHF. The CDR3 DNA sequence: TGTGCCAGCAGCCGTCCCCAGGGACCGGGGTCCTATAATTCACCCCTCCACTTT.